Presented here are 13 T cell receptor beta chains from one specimen sequenced in a study of blood T cells in healthy people across ages. Through a sample-barcoded 5' primer and a J-beta primer mix, a second PCR was run for about 6 to 11 cycles. In TCRdb, the 5' RACE reads were re-called with MiXCR into one record per CDR3 protein. This sample has 600,000 to 1,000,000 distinct CDR3 sequences, with roughly 60% found just once. The sequenced sample was blood. Source of these receptors: a man aged 30 to 45 in good health.

The chain joins TRBV12-5 to TRBJ2-5, with D possibly matching TRBD1 (7 bases). Deletions cut 1 base from V and 5 bases from J, with 17 bases between. The CDR3 sequence is 16 residues long. Germline CDR1 is LGHNT and CDR2 is FRNRAP. The CDR3 spells CASGLDYRGGRETQYF. The CDR3 region has the DNA TGTGCTAGTGGTTTGGATTACAGGGGAGGTAGGGAGACCCAGTACTTC.

The V gene is TRBV20-1, the J gene TRBJ2-7; maybe TRBD1 (7 bases). The CDR3 spans 14 residues. V lost 1 base, J lost 3 bases, and 13 bases lay in between. Germline V gives CDR1 DFQATT, CDR2 SNEGSKA (reference sequence). CDR3 sequence: CSARGGDSHYEQYF. CDR3 sequence (DNA): TGCAGTGCTAGAGGCGGGGACAGTCACTACGAGCAGTACTTC.

This clonotype was recorded a few times. The chain uses TRBV6-1 and TRBJ2-1; a weak D match, TRBD2 (6 bases). V lost 5 bases and J 7 bases, leaving 12 bases between the germline ends. Germline CDR1 reads MNHNS; CDR2 reads SASEGT. CDR3 size: 13 residues. CDR3 coding DNA: TGTGCCAGCAGTCCAGGACTATTTAATGAGCAGTTCTTC. It is translated as CASSPGLFNEQFF.

The chain joins TRBV18 to TRBJ1-1; D ambiguous. Germline-derived CDR1 and CDR2 are KGHSH and LQKENI. CDR3 length: 14 residues. Trimming cost V 3 bases and J 0 bases, with 8 bases left between them. This CDR3 is CASSPNFLNTEAFF. CDR3 in DNA: TGTGCCAGCTCACCTAATTTTCTGAACACTGAAGCTTTCTTT.

The CDR3 loop reads CASSLDFPDTQYF. Here the CDR3 DNA reads TGTGCCAGCAGCTTAGATTTTCCAGATACGCAGTATTTT. The V and J genes are TRBV11-2 and TRBJ2-3; D unclear. The germline V gene has CDR1 SGHAT and CDR2 FQNNGV. This CDR3 is 13 amino acids long. V dropped 0 bases and J dropped 4 bases, with 5 bases sitting between them.

The rearrangement links TRBV7-9 to TRBJ2-3; 9 bases are a match to TRBD1. The CDR3 has 15 amino acids. Germline values: CDR1 SEHNR, CDR2 FQNEAQ (reference sequence). The V gene end was trimmed by 4 bases and the J gene end by 4 bases; junction bases not matched to a gene: 6. As DNA, the CDR3 is TGTGCCAGCAGCTGGGGGGACAGGGAATCAGATACGCAGTATTTT. Its protein product is CASSWGDRESDTQYF.

This chain links TRBV29-1 with TRBJ2-1; D may be TRBD2 (6 bases). V lost 2 bases and J lost 5, with 10 bases in between. This CDR3 is built from 13 residues. Looked up from germline, CDR1 is SQVTM and CDR2 is ANQGSEA. The CDR3: CSVETGLHNEQFF. In DNA form, the CDR3 reads TGCAGCGTTGAAACGGGACTCCACAATGAGCAGTTCTTC.

Here the CDR3 reads CATSDPGGTGGNEQFF. The CDR3 nucleotides read TGTGCCACCAGTGACCCCGGAGGGACAGGGGGCAATGAGCAGTTCTTC. The chain combines TRBV24-1 with TRBJ2-1; 11 bases line up with TRBD1. J was trimmed by 6 bases and V by 4 bases; bases with no gene match: 7. This CDR3 is 16 amino acids long. CDR1 and CDR2 from the germline V gene are KGHDR and SFDVKD.

This clonotype was counted only a few times. The CDR3 loop is CASSYFQAGYTF. Written as DNA, the CDR3 is TGTGCCAGCAGTTACTTCCAGGCTGGCTACACCTTC. The chain uses TRBV6-2 or TRBV6-3 and TRBJ1-2; D remains ambiguous. V lost 1 base to trimming and J lost 7 bases, with 7 bases between them. Germline loops: CDR1 MNHEY, CDR2 SVGEGT. There are 12 residues in the CDR3.

This clonotype was recorded a few times. The rearrangement uses TRBV10-3 and TRBJ2-3; the D gene is possibly TRBD2 (6 bases). Trimming pared 2 bases from V and 7 bases from J, leaving 10 bases between. Germline V lookup: CDR1 ENHRY, CDR2 SYGVKD. CDR3 size: 13 residues. The DNA of the CDR3 is TGTGCCATCAGTGAGGGGGGGAGGAATACGCAGTATTTT. The encoded protein is CAISEGGRNTQYF.

The chain combines TRBV12-3 or TRBV12-4 with TRBJ2-1, with unresolved D. The CDR3 consists of 12 residues. The V and J ends lost 5 bases and 12 bases respectively, with 14 bases between them. CDR3 nucleotide sequence: TGTGCCAGCAGTGCCTCCTGGGGTGGGCAGTTCTTC. It translates to CASSASWGGQFF.

This clonotype turned up a few times. The gene calls are TRBV20-1 and TRBJ2-7; a weak D match, TRBD2 (7 bases). The germline V and J ends were trimmed by 8 bases and 0 bases, with 14 bases remaining between them. Germline V lookup: CDR1 DFQATT, CDR2 SNEGSKA (reference sequence). The CDR3 loop spans 13 amino acids. The CDR3 DNA follows: TGCAGTTTGGGGGGGCGGATCTCCTACGAGCAGTACTTC. It encodes CSLGGRISYEQYF.

This clonotype was counted a few times. The chain joins TRBV27 to TRBJ1-2, with D tentatively TRBD1 (5 bases). CDR1 MNHEY and CDR2 SMNVEV come from the germline V gene (reference sequence). The CDR3 loop spans 14 amino acids. Trimming left V 3 bases short and J 4 bases short, with 12 bases between. The CDR3 DNA reads as TGTGCCAGCAGTTTGTCAGGGATGGCCTATGGCTACACCTTC. Its protein product is CASSLSGMAYGYTF.